The entry below gives a single T cell receptor beta chain sequence along with its context. Its antigen remains unknown. The sample originates from a study of T-cell memory formation after mild COVID-19. Study conclusions and caveats: Detection of some responders pre-infection suggested pre-existing cross-reactive memory T cells participated. There was a balanced CD4/CD8 profile in clones contracting day 15 to 85, and later expanders leaned CD4+.

TCRdb redid the calling of the 5' RACE reads with MiXCR, one entry per CDR3 protein. The table includes 150,000 to 200,000 distinct CDR3 sequences, approximately 17% detected once. This clonotype was sampled from a man younger than 35 who had mild COVID-19 (a few samples of this study predate the infection). Cell type and time point are not known. Source material: PBMCs or a T cell subset sorted from them (not recorded which).

The CDR3 DNA reads as TGTGCCAGCAGCCCCCTTGGGAGACAGGGCCCAGATACGCAGTATTTT. Amino acids: CASSPLGRQGPDTQYF. This chain connects TRBV5-6 to TRBJ2-3; 7 nucleotides match TRBD1. Germline CDR1 and CDR2: SGHDT and YYEEEE. V lost 4 bases, J lost 4 bases, and 12 bases stayed unmatched. This CDR3 contains 16 residues.